The 9 T cell receptor beta chains reported below all come from one sample, sequenced in a study of blood T cell repertoires in COVID-19. This table comes from immunoSEQ multiplex PCR, and its TCRdb copy is limited to in-frame clones, with some not included. The data hold 250,000 or so clones, with 75% to 90% observed a single time. The sequenced sample was PBMCs or T cells enriched from blood (not recorded which). These receptors were taken from a middle-aged woman who had been exposed to COVID-19.

V and J are TRBV4-2 and TRBJ2-5; 7 bases map to TRBD2. Germline V gives CDR1 LGHNA, CDR2 YNFKEQ. The CDR3 runs to 19 residues. After removal of 0 bases from V and 2 bases from J, the junction contained 15 bases not matched to a gene. The CDR3, as DNA: TGTGCCAGCAGCCAAGACCGCGGGGGAAATATAGGGGCACAAGAGACCCAGTACTTC. It codes for CASSQDRGGNIGAQETQYF.

V and J are TRBV28 and TRBJ2-5, with 8 bases that match TRBD2. The CDR3 extends over 14 amino acids. From germline, CDR1 is MDHEN and CDR2 SYDVKM. The V gene end was trimmed by 3 bases and the J gene end by 5 bases; junction bases not matched to a gene: 5. CDR3 coding DNA: TGTGCCAGCAGTTTGATTAGCGGGGTGGAGACCCAGTACTTC. It codes for CASSLISGVETQYF.

The V call is TRBV7-2, the J call TRBJ1-4; D is perhaps TRBD1 (5 bases). In germline, CDR1 is SGHTA, CDR2 FQGNSA. The CDR3 runs 18 residues. V shed 3 bases and J shed 7 bases, with 24 bases lying between them. CDR3 residues: CASSFWGPQAAGSEKLFF. CDR3 DNA sequence: TGTGCCAGCAGCTTCTGGGGACCTCAGGCGGCGGGGAGTGAAAAACTGTTTTTT. Together with reference TRBV7-2 and TRBJ1-4, the CDR3 gives the full variable domain: GAGVSQSPSNKVTEKGKDVELRCDPISGHTALYWYRQSLGQGLEFLIYFQGNSAPDKSGLPSDRFSAERTGGSVSTLTIQRTQQEDSAVYLCASSFWGPQAAGSEKLFFGSGTQLSVL.

The gene calls are TRBV9 and TRBJ1-2, with 7 bases identical to TRBD1. With 4 bases clipped from V and 4 bases from J, the junction kept 10 bases outside the gene matches. CDR3 length: 15 residues. CDR1 is SGDLS, CDR2 YYNGEE, per germline. The CDR3 reads CASSQRAGGFYGYTF. CDR3 DNA: TGTGCCAGCAGCCAAAGGGCAGGGGGTTTCTATGGCTACACCTTC.

The chain uses TRBV5-6 and TRBJ1-1, with 7 nucleotides matching TRBD1. CDR3 length: 13 residues. With 5 bases clipped from V and 7 bases from J, the junction kept 8 bases outside the gene matches. Germline V gives CDR1 SGHDT, CDR2 YYEEEE. The CDR3 sequence: CASRPQGSGEAFF. The CDR3 nucleotides are TGTGCCAGCAGGCCACAGGGGTCGGGTGAAGCTTTCTTT.

This clone was seen ten or more times. This rearrangement joins TRBV6-6 to TRBJ2-4; TRBD1 matches 10 bases. The CDR3 extends over 18 amino acids. V gave up 6 bases and J gave up 5 bases; unmatched junction bases: 16. The germline V gene has CDR1 MNHNY and CDR2 SVGAGI (reference sequence). The CDR3 sequence: CASSRIPGQGGSENIQYF. The CDR3 DNA sequence: TGTGCCAGCAGCCGAATTCCCGGACAGGGGGGGTCGGAAAACATTCAGTACTTC.

This sequence joins TRBV3-1 (or the pseudogene TRBV3-2) and TRBJ2-2; maybe TRBD2 (5 bases). The CDR3 runs to 16 residues. V gave up 4 bases and J gave up 0 bases, with 12 bases separating them. Germline CDR1 reads LGHDT; CDR2 reads YNNKEL (reference sequence). The CDR3 DNA reads as TGTGCCAGCAGCCCCCAAGGAGGCACGAACACCGGGGAGCTGTTTTTT. This codes for CASSPQGGTNTGELFF.

The rearrangement links TRBV5-1 to TRBJ2-5; D gene uncertain. Germline CDR1 and CDR2: SGHRS and YFSETQ. V was trimmed by 1 base and J by 5 bases, leaving 15 bases between them. The CDR3 has 15 residues. CDR3 DNA sequence: TGCGCCAGCAGCTTGACTGGTTCAAATGTGGAGACCCAGTACTTC. Protein: CASSLTGSNVETQYF. Based on the CDR3 plus reference TRBV5-1 and TRBJ2-5, the full variable domain is KAGVTQTPRYLIKTRGQQVTLSCSPISGHRSVSWYQQTPGQGLQFLFEYFSETQRNKGNFPGRFSGRQFSNSRSEMNVSTLELGDSALYLCASSLTGSNVETQYFGPGTRLLVL.

This chain uses TRBV5-1 with TRBJ1-1, with a tentative D call TRBD1 (6 bases). Trimming left V 2 bases short and J 1 base short, with 12 bases between. CDR3 length equals 15 residues. The germline V gene encodes CDR1 SGHRS and CDR2 YFSETQ. CDR3 nucleotides: TGCGCCAGCAGCTTTGCGGACAGAGAGAACACTGAAGCTTTCTTT. This encodes CASSFADRENTEAFF.